The clone carrying this T cell receptor (beta chain) is termed medium-sized. Its antigen is currently unknown. The data originate from a study of T cell repertoires in cytomegalovirus infection. A single record per CDR3 protein comes from TCRdb applying MiXCR to the reads. The sample holds about 270,000 distinct CDR3 sequences, about 20% seen once. Sequenced here: cultured PBMCs, sampled from culture after CMV antigen stimulation. The TCR sequence derives from a human donor in good health (CMV status not recorded). Some clones in this sample may be carry-over from other donors' samples.

The CDR3, as DNA: TGTGCCAGCAGCCGCGACAGGGGGCGCGGGGAGACCCAGTACTTC. Translating it yields CASSRDRGRGETQYF. V usage is TRBV7-2 and J usage is TRBJ2-5, with 10 bases lining up with TRBD1. The germline V gene has CDR1 SGHTA and CDR2 FQGNSA. V lost 5 bases, J lost 5 bases, and 8 bases stayed unmatched. The CDR3 has 15 residues.